The clone carrying this TCR beta chain was picked up a small number of times. As yet, its antigen is unknown. This specimen comes from a study of metastatic and nonmetastatic thyroid tumors. On the study more broadly: The comparison covered peripheral blood and tumor or nodule tissue in malignant and benign thyroid patients. Study findings and constraints: In blood and tumor, TCR beta diversity was reportedly significantly higher in malignant thyroid tumors than in benign nodules.

All patients reached thyroid surgery having received no treatment beforehand. Per the original data handling: It was from CDR3 differences across clinicopathological groups that a distant-metastasis classifier for papillary thyroid cancer was built. TCRdb re-processed the PCR reads through MiXCR. TCRdb assigned the V and J calls; the authors' analysis was not used. The sample carries roughly 21,000 clones, under 30% recorded once. The CDR3 totals 17 residues. The germline V gene encodes CDR1 MNHNS and CDR2 SASEGT. V was trimmed by 2 bases and J by 0 bases, leaving 16 bases between them. The sample comprised tumor tissue. The rearrangement uses TRBV6-1 and TRBJ1-2, with D unclear. This TCR derives from a male donor with papillary thyroid cancer or a benign thyroid nodule (not recorded which). Some clones in this sample may be carry-over from other donors' samples. The chain's CDR3 is CASSEQDGDIPNYGYTF. The CDR3 DNA sequence: TGTGCCAGCAGTGAACAGGATGGCGACATACCTAACTATGGCTACACCTTC.